These T cell receptor beta chains were read from a single sample in a study of blood T cell repertoires in COVID-19. Assay used: immunoSEQ multiplex PCR; TCRdb lists only in-frame clones, some missing. The sample includes some 500,000 clones, roughly 91% of them seen just once. What was sequenced was peripheral blood. The receptors were gathered from a woman aged 45-65 years with COVID-19, enrolled during active disease. The CDR3 runs from the conserved cysteine through the conserved F or W. The order of the fields is D gene, J gene, CDR3 length, clone size, V gene, CDR3 DNA, CDR3 protein. A D gene is named only where the DNA matches it firmly. Size tells how often a clone was seen (once, few, many) or the class of an expanded clone, and some rows leave it out.

>TRBD1|TRBJ1-6|13|-|TRBV9
TGTGCCAGCCAGGACAGGACCAATTCACCCCTCCACTTT
CASQDRTNSPLHF
>TRBD1|TRBJ2-7|14|-|TRBV7-9
TGTGCCAGCAGCCCTACAGGGGTGTCCTACGAGCAGTACTTC
CASSPTGVSYEQYF
>-|TRBJ2-2|17|-|TRBV5-1
TGCGCCAGCAGCGGTCGAAAAGGGGGTTCGAACACCGGGGAGCTGTTTTTT
CASSGRKGGSNTGELFF
>-|TRBJ1-1|12|-|TRBV21-1
TGTGCCAGCAGCAAATCCCCAGGTTGGGCTTTCTTT
CASSKSPGWAFF
>-|TRBJ1-4|13|-|TRBV6-5
TGTGCCAGCAGTTACAGGGAGGGCGGAAAACTGTTTTTT
CASSYREGGKLFF
>-|TRBJ1-5|15|-|TRBV5-1
TGCGCCGCAACAACTCGGGGAATAGGAGGACAGCCCCAGCATTTT
CAATTRGIGGQPQHF
>TRBD1|TRBJ2-2|15|-|TRBV7-6
TGTGCCAGCAGCCTCGGACAGGGGGCTTCCGGGGAGCTGTTTTTT
CASSLGQGASGELFF
>TRBD1|TRBJ2-7|14|-|TRBV4-1
TGCGCCAGCAGCCGCCTGGGACAGGGGAACGAGCAGTACTTC
CASSRLGQGNEQYF
>-|TRBJ2-2|14|-|TRBV28
TGTGCCAGCAGTTTAACAGGCGGCACCGGGGAGCTGTTTTTT
CASSLTGGTGELFF
>TRBD1|TRBJ1-2|15|-|TRBV5-1
TGCGCCAGCAGCTCCATGACAGGGGGCGACTATGGCTACACCTTC
CASSSMTGGDYGYTF
>TRBD1|TRBJ2-7|15|-|TRBV11-2
TGTGCCAGCAGCTTATTCGGGGGACAGGGCTACGAGCAGTACTTC
CASSLFGGQGYEQYF
>TRBD1|TRBJ1-3|20|-|TRBV4-1
TGCGCCAGCAGCCAAGACCCGACGGTAGGACAGGGTGGATGGGGGGACACCATATATTTT
CASSQDPTVGQGGWGDTIYF
>-|TRBJ2-5|13|-|TRBV24-1
TGTGCCACCAGTGATGGATGGAGGGAGACCCAGTACTTC
CATSDGWRETQYF
>TRBD2|TRBJ2-3|15|-|TRBV7-3
TGTGCCAGCAGCCCCGGGGGGGCGGGCACAGATACGCAGTATTTT
CASSPGGAGTDTQYF
>-|TRBJ2-2|18|-|TRBV4-1
TGCGCCAGCAGCCAAGGGAACCAGGGTGGCGGTTACACCGGGGAGCTGTTTTTT
CASSQGNQGGGYTGELFF
>TRBD2|TRBJ2-5|14|-|TRBV13
TGTGCCAGCAGCATGCGGGGGGGTGGGCGGACCCAGTACTTC
CASSMRGGGRTQYF
>TRBD1|TRBJ2-7|12|-|TRBV10-3
TGTGCCACCGGACAGGGCCCTAACGAGCAGTACTTC
CATGQGPNEQYF
>TRBD1|TRBJ1-1|15|-|TRBV2
TGTGCCAGCAGTCACAGGACAGGGTTCGGGACTGAAGCTTTCTTT
CASSHRTGFGTEAFF
>TRBD2|TRBJ2-3|18|-|TRBV3-1/TRBV3-2
TGTGCCAGCAGCCAGAGACTGTATGGACTAGCGGACACAGATACGCAGTATTTT
CASSQRLYGLADTDTQYF
>-|TRBJ1-5|14|-|TRBV27
TGTGCCAGCAGGCCGGACAGCTACAATCAGCCCCAGCATTTT
CASRPDSYNQPQHF
>TRBD1|TRBJ1-1|13|-|TRBV7-9
TGTGCCAGCAGCCTCGACAGGGCCACTGAAGCTTTCTTT
CASSLDRATEAFF
>-|TRBJ1-2|13|-|TRBV7-9
TGTGCCAGCACTTTTTCCAGGCTCCATGGCTACACCTTC
CASTFSRLHGYTF
>TRBD1|TRBJ1-1|15|-|TRBV7-2
TGTGCCAGCAGCCTTGGACAGGGGTTGTGGACTGAAGCTTTCTTT
CASSLGQGLWTEAFF
>-|TRBJ1-4|14|once|TRBV28
TGTGCCAGCAGTTTTCGAGGGGGAAATGAAAAACTGTTTTTT
CASSFRGGNEKLFF
>-|TRBJ2-3|15|-|TRBV24-1
TGTGCCACCAGTGTTGGGCGGGGACCGCTAGATACGCAGTATTTT
CATSVGRGPLDTQYF
>TRBD1|TRBJ1-2|13|-|TRBV5-1
TGCGCCAGCAGCTCTGCAGGGGGCCATGGCTACACCTTC
CASSSAGGHGYTF
>-|TRBJ1-2|12|-|TRBV13
TGTGCCAGCAGCTTATTGTTAAATGGCTACACCTTC
CASSLLLNGYTF
>-|TRBJ2-4|13|-|TRBV11-2
TGTGCCAGCAGCTTACGGTCCGGAAACATTCAGTACTTC
CASSLRSGNIQYF
>-|TRBJ1-1|12|-|TRBV12-3/TRBV12-4
TGTGCCAGCAGTCGGACTGAGACTGAAGCTTTCTTT
CASSRTETEAFF
>-|TRBJ1-2|13|few|TRBV14
TGTGCCAGCAGCCTGACAGGACCCTATGGCTACACCTTC
CASSLTGPYGYTF
>-|TRBJ1-4|12|-|TRBV2
TGTGCCAGCAGGGAATATAGGACAGCCCTGTTTTTT
CASREYRTALFF
>-|TRBJ1-1|11|-|TRBV6-1
TGTGCCAGCAGTGAAGCGCCGGGAGCTTTCTTT
CASSEAPGAFF
>-|TRBJ1-2|10|-|TRBV28
TGTGCCGTCGACCGGGGAGGCTACACCTTC
CAVDRGGYTF
>-|TRBJ2-1|16|few|TRBV5-6
TGTGCCAGCAGCTTGTATACAGTCCGCTCCTACAATGAGCAGTTCTTC
CASSLYTVRSYNEQFF
>TRBD2|TRBJ2-5|16|once|TRBV5-1
TGCGCCAGCAGCTTTGGGGCTAGCGGGGCCCAAGAGACCCAGTACTTC
CASSFGASGAQETQYF
>TRBD1|TRBJ1-4|14|-|TRBV7-6
TGTGCCAGCAGCCTCCGGGACAGAAGCGAAAAACTGTTTTTT
CASSLRDRSEKLFF
>TRBD1|TRBJ1-2|14|-|TRBV2
TGTGCCAGCCGGAAGGGGGCAGGAGGGAGTAGCTACACCTTC
CASRKGAGGSSYTF
>-|TRBJ2-4|15|few|TRBV7-9
TGTGCCAGCAGCCCGGCTCAGGGAGCCAAAAACATTCAGTACTTC
CASSPAQGAKNIQYF
>TRBD1|TRBJ2-4|19|-|TRBV5-6
TGTGCCAGCAGCTTGGCGCCCCAGAGGTGGACAGGGGGTAGAAACATTCAGTACTTC
CASSLAPQRWTGGRNIQYF